These 4 T cell receptor beta chains were all obtained from the same sample, sequenced in a study of T cells in Graves' hyperthyroidism and ophthalmopathy. It was RNA transcripts that yielded the amplified TCR beta CDR3 regions. HTBI primers were the set used in a first-round RT-PCR of the TCR CDR3. A single record per CDR3 protein comes from TCRdb applying MiXCR to the multiplex PCR reads. The sample comprises about 350,000 distinct CDR3 sequences, approximately 18% of which are singletons, and 34% rests with the top ten. Source material: blood. These receptors originate from a woman younger than 45 with Graves' hyperthyroidism that later progressed to Graves' ophthalmopathy.

This clonotype showed up many times. A read error may explain this, as a much larger clone is one base away. This chain connects TRBV12-3 or TRBV12-4 to TRBJ2-6; no clear D. The CDR3 has 14 residues. V gave up 5 bases and J gave up 0 bases, with 5 bases separating them. The CDR3 DNA is TGTGCCAGCAGTCAGAGCTCTGGGGCCAACGTCCTGACTTTC. This gives the protein CASSQSSGANVLTF.

The chain links TRBV3-1 to TRBJ1-1; unclear D gene. Germline-derived CDR1 and CDR2 are LGHDT and YNNKEL (reference sequence). V lost 4 bases and J 0 bases, leaving 12 bases between the germline ends. The CDR3 has 15 amino acids. CDR3 residues: CASSRSLSLNTEAFF. The DNA for the CDR3 is TGTGCCAGCAGCCGATCCCTCAGTTTGAACACTGAAGCTTTCTTT.

This clonotype was detected many times. The V gene is TRBV29-1, the J gene TRBJ2-2; TRBD1 matches 9 bases. Germline CDR1 is SQVTM and CDR2 is ANQGSEA. There are 14 residues in the CDR3. Trimming took 3 bases from V and 5 from J; bases not matched to a gene: 4. CDR3 bases: TGCAGCGTTGAGGACAGGGGATGGACCGGGGAGCTGTTTTTT. It is translated as CSVEDRGWTGELFF.

This clonotype was recorded a few times. The genes are TRBV29-1 and TRBJ2-7, with D possibly matching TRBD2 (6 bases). The CDR3 covers 12 residues. Trimming cost V 7 bases and J 8 bases, with 18 bases left between them. The germline V gene has CDR1 SQVTM and CDR2 ANQGSEA. The DNA of the CDR3 is TGCAGCGGCGTGGCGGGCGGAGGGCAGCAGTACTTC. Translating gives CSGVAGGGQQYF.